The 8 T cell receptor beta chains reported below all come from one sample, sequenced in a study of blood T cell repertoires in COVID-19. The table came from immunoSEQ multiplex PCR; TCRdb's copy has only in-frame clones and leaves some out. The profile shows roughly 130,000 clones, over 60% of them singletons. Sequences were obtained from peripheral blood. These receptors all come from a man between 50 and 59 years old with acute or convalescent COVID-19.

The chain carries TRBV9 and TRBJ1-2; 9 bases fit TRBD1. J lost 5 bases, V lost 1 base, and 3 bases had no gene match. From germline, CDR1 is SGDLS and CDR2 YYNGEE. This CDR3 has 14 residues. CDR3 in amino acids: CASSVTGTGYGYTF. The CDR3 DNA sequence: TGTGCCAGCAGCGTAACCGGGACAGGGTATGGCTACACCTTC.

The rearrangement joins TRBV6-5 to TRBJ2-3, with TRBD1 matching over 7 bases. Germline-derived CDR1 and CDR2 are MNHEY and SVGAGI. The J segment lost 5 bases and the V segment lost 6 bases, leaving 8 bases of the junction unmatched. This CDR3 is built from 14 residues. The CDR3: CASRLRQGRDTQYF. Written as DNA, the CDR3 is TGTGCCAGCAGACTTAGACAGGGAAGAGATACGCAGTATTTT.

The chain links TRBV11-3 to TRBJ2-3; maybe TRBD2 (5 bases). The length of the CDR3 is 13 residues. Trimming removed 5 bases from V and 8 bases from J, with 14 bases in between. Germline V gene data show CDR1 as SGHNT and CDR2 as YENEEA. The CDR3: CASSLSNSGTQYF. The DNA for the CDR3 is TGTGCCAGCAGCCTGAGCAACAGCGGTACGCAGTATTTT.

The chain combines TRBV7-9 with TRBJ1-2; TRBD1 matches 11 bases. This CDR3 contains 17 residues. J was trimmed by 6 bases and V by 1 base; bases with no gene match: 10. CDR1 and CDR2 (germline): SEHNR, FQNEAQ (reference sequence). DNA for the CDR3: TGTGCCAGCAGCTTAGGAGGGGGACAGGGGGGAGTCGATGGCTACACCTTC. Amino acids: CASSLGGGQGGVDGYTF.

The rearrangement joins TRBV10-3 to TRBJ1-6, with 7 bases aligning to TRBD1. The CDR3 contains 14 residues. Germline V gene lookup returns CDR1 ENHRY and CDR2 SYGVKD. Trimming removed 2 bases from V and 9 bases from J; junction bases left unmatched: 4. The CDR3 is CAISEAGGTSPLHF. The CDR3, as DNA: TGTGCCATCAGTGAGGCAGGGGGAACTTCACCCCTCCACTTT.

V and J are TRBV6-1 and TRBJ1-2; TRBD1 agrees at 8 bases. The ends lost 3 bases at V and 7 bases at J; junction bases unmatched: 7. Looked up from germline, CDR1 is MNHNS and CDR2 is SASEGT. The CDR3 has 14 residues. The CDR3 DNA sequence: TGTGCCAGCAGTGACAGGGGGCTAGGCGTTGGCTACACCTTC. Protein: CASSDRGLGVGYTF.

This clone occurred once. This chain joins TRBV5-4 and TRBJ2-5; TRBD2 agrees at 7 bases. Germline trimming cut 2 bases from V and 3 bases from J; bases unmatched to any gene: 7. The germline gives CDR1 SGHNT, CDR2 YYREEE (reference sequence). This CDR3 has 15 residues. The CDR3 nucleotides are TGTGCCAGCAGCTTATACAACGCGGGGGAAGAGACCCAGTACTTC. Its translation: CASSLYNAGEETQYF.

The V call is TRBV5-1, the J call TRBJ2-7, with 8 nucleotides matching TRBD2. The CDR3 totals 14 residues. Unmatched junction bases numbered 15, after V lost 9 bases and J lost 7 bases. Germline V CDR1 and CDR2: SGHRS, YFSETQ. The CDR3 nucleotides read TGCGCCACCAACTATCGGGGGGGTAGTAGGGAGCAGTACGTC. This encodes CATNYRGGSREQYV.